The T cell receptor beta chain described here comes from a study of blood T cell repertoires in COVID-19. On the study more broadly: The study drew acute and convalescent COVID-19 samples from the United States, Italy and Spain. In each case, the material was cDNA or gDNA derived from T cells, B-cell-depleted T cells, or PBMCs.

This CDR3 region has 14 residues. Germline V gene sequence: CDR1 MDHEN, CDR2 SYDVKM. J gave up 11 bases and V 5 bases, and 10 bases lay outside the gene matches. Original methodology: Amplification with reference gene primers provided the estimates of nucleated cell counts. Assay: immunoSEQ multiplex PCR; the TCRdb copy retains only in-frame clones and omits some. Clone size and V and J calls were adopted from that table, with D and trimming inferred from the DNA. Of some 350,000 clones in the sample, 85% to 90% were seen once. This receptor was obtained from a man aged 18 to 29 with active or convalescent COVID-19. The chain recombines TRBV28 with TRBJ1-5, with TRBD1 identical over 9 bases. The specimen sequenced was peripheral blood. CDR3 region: CASSRDRVKSAQHF. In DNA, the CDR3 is TGTGCCAGCAGTAGGGACAGGGTTAAGTCAGCCCAGCATTTT.